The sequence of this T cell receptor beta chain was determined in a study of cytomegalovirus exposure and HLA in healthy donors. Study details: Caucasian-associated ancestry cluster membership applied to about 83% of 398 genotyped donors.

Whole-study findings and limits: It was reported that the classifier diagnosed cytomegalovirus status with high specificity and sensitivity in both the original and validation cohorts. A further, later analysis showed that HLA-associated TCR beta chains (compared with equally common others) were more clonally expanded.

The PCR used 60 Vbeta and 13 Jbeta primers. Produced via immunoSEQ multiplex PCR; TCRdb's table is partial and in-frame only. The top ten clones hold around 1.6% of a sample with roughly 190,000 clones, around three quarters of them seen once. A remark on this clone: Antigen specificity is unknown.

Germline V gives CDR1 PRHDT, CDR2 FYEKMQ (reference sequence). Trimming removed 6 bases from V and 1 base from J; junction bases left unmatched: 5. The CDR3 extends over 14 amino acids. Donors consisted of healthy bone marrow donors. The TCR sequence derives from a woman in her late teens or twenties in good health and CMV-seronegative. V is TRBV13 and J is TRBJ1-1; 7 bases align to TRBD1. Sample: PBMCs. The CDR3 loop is CASRVGDRNTEAFF. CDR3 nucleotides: TGTGCCAGCAGAGTTGGGGACAGGAACACTGAAGCTTTCTTT.